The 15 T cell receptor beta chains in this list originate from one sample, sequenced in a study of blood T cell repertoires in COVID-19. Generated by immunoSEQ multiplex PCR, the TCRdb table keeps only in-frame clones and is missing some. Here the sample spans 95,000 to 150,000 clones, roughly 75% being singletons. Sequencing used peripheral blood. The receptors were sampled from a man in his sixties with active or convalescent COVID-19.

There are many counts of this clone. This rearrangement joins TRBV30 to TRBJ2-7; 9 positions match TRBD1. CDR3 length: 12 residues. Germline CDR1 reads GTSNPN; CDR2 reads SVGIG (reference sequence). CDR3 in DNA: TGTGAGGGGGGGACAGGGAATCGCGAGCAGTACTTC. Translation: CEGGTGNREQYF.

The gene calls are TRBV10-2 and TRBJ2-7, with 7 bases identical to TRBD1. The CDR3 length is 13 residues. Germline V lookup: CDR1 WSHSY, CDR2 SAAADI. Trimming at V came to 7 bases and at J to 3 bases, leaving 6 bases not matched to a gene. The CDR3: CASTQSGGYEQYF. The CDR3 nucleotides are TGCGCCAGCACCCAATCAGGGGGCTACGAGCAGTACTTC.

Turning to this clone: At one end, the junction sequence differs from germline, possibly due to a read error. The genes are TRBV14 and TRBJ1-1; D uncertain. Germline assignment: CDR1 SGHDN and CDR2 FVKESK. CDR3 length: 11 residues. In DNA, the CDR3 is TGTGCCAGCAGCCATAACAATGAAGCTTTCTTT. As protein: CASSHNNEAFF.

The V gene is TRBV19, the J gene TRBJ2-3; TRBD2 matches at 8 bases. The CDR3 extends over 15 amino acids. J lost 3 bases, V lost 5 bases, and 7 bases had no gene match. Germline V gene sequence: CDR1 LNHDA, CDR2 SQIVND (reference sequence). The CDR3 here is CASSLSGAGTDTQYF. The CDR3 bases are TGTGCCAGTAGTCTTAGCGGGGCGGGGACAGATACGCAGTATTTT.

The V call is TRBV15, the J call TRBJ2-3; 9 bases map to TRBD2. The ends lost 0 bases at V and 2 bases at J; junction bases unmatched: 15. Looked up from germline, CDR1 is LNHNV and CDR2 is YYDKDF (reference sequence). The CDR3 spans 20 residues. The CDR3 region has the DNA TGTGCCACCAGCAGAGATCGGCGTGGTAGCGGGAGAGTCCTCACAGATACGCAGTATTTT. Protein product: CATSRDRRGSGRVLTDTQYF.

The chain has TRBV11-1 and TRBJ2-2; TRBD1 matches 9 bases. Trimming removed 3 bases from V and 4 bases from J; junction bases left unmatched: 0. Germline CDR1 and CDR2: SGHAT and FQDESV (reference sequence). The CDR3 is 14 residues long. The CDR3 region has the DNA TGTGCCAGCAGCTTGGGACAGGGCACCGGGGAGCTGTTTTTT. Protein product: CASSLGQGTGELFF.

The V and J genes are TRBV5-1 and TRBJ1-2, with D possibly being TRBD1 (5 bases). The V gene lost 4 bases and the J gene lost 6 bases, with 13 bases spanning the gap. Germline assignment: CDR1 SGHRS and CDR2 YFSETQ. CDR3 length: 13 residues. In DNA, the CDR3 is TGCGCCAGCAGCCCCTACCAAGGGGATGGCTACACCTTC. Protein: CASSPYQGDGYTF.

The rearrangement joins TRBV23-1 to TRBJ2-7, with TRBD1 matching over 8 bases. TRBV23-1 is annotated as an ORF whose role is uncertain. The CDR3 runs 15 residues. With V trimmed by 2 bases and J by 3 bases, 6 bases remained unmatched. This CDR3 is CASSQRKDRDYEQYF. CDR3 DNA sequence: TGCGCCAGCAGTCAAAGAAAGGACAGGGACTACGAGCAGTACTTC.

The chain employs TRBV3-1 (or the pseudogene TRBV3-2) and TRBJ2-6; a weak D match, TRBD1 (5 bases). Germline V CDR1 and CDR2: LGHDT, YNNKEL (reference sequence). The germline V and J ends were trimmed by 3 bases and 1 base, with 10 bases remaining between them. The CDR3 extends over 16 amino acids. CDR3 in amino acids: CASSHPRQSGANVLTF. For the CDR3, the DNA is TGTGCCAGCAGCCACCCCCGACAGTCTGGGGCCAACGTCCTGACTTTC.

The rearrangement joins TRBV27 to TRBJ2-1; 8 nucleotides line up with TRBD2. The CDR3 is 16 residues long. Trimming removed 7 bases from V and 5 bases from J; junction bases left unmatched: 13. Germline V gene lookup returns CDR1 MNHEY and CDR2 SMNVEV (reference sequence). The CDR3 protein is CASKARYAGGDNEQFF. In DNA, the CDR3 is TGTGCCAGCAAAGCCCGTTATGCGGGAGGCGACAATGAGCAGTTCTTC.

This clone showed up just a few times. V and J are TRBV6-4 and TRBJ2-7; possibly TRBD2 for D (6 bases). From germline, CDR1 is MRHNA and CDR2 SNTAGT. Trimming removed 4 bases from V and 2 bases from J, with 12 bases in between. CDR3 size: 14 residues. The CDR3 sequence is CASSGPGLAYEQYF. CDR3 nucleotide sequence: TGTGCCAGCAGTGGCCCGGGACTTGCCTACGAGCAGTACTTC.

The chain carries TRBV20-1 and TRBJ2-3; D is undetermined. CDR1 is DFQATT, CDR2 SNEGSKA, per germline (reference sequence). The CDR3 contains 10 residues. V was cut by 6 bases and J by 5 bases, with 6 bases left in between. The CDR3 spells CSASLDTQYF. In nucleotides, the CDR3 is TGCAGTGCCAGTCTAGATACGCAGTATTTT.

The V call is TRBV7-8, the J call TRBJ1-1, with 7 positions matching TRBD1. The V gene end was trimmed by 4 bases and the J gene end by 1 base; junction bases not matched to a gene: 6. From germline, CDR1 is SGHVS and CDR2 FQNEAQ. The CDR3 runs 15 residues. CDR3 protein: CASSSIQGKNTEAFF. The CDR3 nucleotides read TGTGCCAGCAGCTCGATACAGGGGAAGAACACTGAAGCTTTCTTT.

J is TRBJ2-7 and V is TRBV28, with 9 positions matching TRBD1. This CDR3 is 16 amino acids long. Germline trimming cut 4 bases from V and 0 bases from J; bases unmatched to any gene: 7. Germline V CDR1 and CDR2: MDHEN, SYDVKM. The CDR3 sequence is CASSSEPGQGSYEQYF. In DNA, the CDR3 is TGTGCCAGCAGTTCAGAGCCGGGACAGGGCTCCTACGAGCAGTACTTC.

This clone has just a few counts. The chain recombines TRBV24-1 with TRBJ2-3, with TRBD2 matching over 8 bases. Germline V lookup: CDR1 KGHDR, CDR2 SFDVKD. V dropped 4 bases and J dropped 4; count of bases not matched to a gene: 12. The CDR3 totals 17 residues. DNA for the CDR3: TGTGCCACCAGTGACGCCGGCGGGGGGCCCAGAGCAGATACGCAGTATTTT. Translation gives CATSDAGGGPRADTQYF.